This note documents a single T cell receptor beta chain sequence. Profiling relied on immunoSEQ multiplex PCR, and the TCRdb table lists in-frame clones only, not all of them. Of more than 15,000 clones listed, more than 70% are singletons. This specimen comes from a study of PD-1 blockade in classical Hodgkin lymphoma. Documented time point: newly diagnosed, previously untreated cHL patient sample. CD4+ T cells were purified from thawed PBMCs by negative selection. The CDR3 contains 13 residues. The germline V gene has CDR1 SNHLY and CDR2 FYNNEI. The chain is built from TRBV2 and TRBJ1-1; a possible D gene is TRBD1 (5 bases). This receptor was obtained from a human donor with classical Hodgkin lymphoma. Sequenced input: CD4+ T cells from blood. The CDR3: CARGGLGNTEAFF. CDR3 sequence (DNA): TGTGCACGGGGGGGACTGGGGAACACTGAAGCTTTCTTT.